One and the same sample provided the 14 T cell receptor beta chains below, sequenced in a study of T cells in localized non-small cell lung cancer. Some clones are missing from TCRdb's copy, which holds only in-frame ones; the method was immunoSEQ multiplex PCR. The profile shows nearly 25,000 clones, about 90% of them singletons. The sequencing used peripheral blood, collected before any cancer treatment. Every receptor here comes from a woman aged 35 to 69 with stage I lung adenocarcinoma.

A single count supports this clone. The V call is TRBV6-5, the J call TRBJ2-1; 8 bases align to TRBD2. The junction had 3 bases not matched to a gene; V was cut back by 4 bases and J by 1 base. This CDR3 has 15 residues. Germline lookup yields CDR1 MNHEY and CDR2 SVGAGI. In nucleotides, the CDR3 is TGTGCCAGCAGTTCCGGGGGGGGATCCTACAATGAGCAGTTCTTC. It yields the protein CASSSGGGSYNEQFF.

The chain links TRBV6-6 to TRBJ1-1; D is ambiguous. The V gene lost 6 bases and the J gene lost 4 bases, with 21 bases spanning the gap. Germline V gene data show CDR1 as MNHNY and CDR2 as SVGAGI (reference sequence). The CDR3 runs 16 residues. The CDR3 spells CASRLLEGKVGTEAFF. CDR3 in DNA: TGTGCCAGCAGGCTCCTGGAAGGGAAGGTGGGCACTGAAGCTTTCTTT.

V gene TRBV9 combines with J gene TRBJ2-7, with 7 bases lining up with TRBD2. From germline, CDR1 is SGDLS and CDR2 YYNGEE. The CDR3 loop spans 15 amino acids. After removal of 0 bases from V and 5 bases from J, the junction contained 8 bases not matched to a gene. The CDR3 loop reads CASSVGRGGRNEQYF. CDR3 in DNA: TGTGCCAGCAGCGTAGGGCGGGGAGGGAGGAACGAGCAGTACTTC.

The chain has TRBV2 and TRBJ2-1; a weak D match, TRBD1 (5 bases). Germline assignment: CDR1 SNHLY and CDR2 FYNNEI. The germline V and J ends were trimmed by 3 bases and 9 bases, with 9 bases remaining between them. The CDR3 contains 12 residues. CDR3 DNA: TGTGCCAGCAGTGACCGGCAGGGTGAGCAGTTCTTC. Translating it yields CASSDRQGEQFF.

V gene TRBV5-1 combines with J gene TRBJ2-5; tentatively, D is TRBD1 (7 bases). TRBJ2-7 matches the DNA end more closely, so the J call is doubtful. From germline, CDR1 is SGHRS and CDR2 YFSETQ. The CDR3 totals 15 residues. CDR3 in DNA: TGCGCCAGCAGCTACAGACAGGGAGGCTCCTACGAGCAGTACTTC. Protein product: CASSYRQGGSYEQYF.

The chain recombines TRBV5-8 with TRBJ2-3; D possibly uses TRBD1 or TRBD2 (5 bases each). CDR3 length equals 13 residues. Trimming shortened V by 5 bases and J by 5 bases, and 12 bases separated the two germline ends. In germline, CDR1 is SGHTS, CDR2 YDEGEE. The CDR3 is CASSFGGRDTQYF. CDR3 bases: TGTGCCAGCAGTTTTGGGGGTAGAGATACGCAGTATTTT.

V and J are TRBV27 and TRBJ2-7; TRBD2 agrees at 7 bases. This CDR3 is 16 amino acids long. V shed 6 bases and J 0 bases; nucleotides not matched to a gene: 11. CDR1 and CDR2 (germline): MNHEY, SMNVEV (reference sequence). The CDR3 reads CASRFSSGTSSYEQYF. Here the CDR3 DNA reads TGTGCCAGCAGATTTTCTAGCGGTACCAGCTCCTACGAGCAGTACTTC.

The V gene is TRBV6-6, the J gene TRBJ1-1; D gene unclear. Per the germline V gene, CDR1 is MNHNY and CDR2 is SVGAGI (reference sequence). V was shortened by 5 bases and J by 3 bases, with 10 bases between the two germline ends. This CDR3 spans 13 amino acids. CDR3 loop: CASSPPRDTEAFF. The CDR3 coding sequence is TGTGCCAGCAGTCCCCCGAGGGACACTGAAGCTTTCTTT.

The V gene is TRBV5-1, the J gene TRBJ2-3; D unclear. The germline V and J ends were trimmed by 4 bases and 2 bases, with 11 bases remaining between them. The CDR3 has 14 amino acids. The germline gives CDR1 SGHRS, CDR2 YFSETQ. In nucleotides, the CDR3 is TGCGCCAGCAGCCAAAAACCGCCCACAGATACGCAGTATTTT. Amino acids: CASSQKPPTDTQYF.

This chain joins TRBV20-1 and TRBJ1-1, with D uncertain. V gave up 2 bases and J gave up 5 bases, with 6 bases separating them. The CDR3 has 11 amino acids. Germline CDR1 is DFQATT and CDR2 is SNEGSKA (reference sequence). CDR3 in DNA: TGCAGTGCTAGAAGGGTTACTGAAGCTTTCTTT. Translating it yields CSARRVTEAFF.

The chain joins TRBV15 to TRBJ2-7, with a weak D call TRBD2 (5 bases). Germline CDR1 LNHNV, CDR2 YYDKDF (reference sequence). Trimming took 0 bases from V and 4 from J, leaving 7 bases between them. The CDR3 loop spans 13 amino acids. CDR3 in DNA: TGTGCCACCAGCAGAGATTGGGAGTACGAGCAGTACTTC. It yields the protein CATSRDWEYEQYF. Using reference TRBV15 and TRBJ2-7 for the parts outside the CDR3, the full variable domain is DAMVIQNPRYQVTQFGKPVTLSCSQTLNHNVMYWYQQKSSQAPKLLFHYYDKDFNNEADTPDNFQSRRPNTSFCFLDIRSPGLGDTAMYLCATSRDWEYEQYFGPGTRLTVT.

Concerning this clone: At the DNA level, this CDR3 is encoded by other sequences in the same sample as well. The rearrangement joins TRBV5-1 to TRBJ2-3; TRBD2 matches 8 bases. The CDR3 runs 14 residues. Germline lookup yields CDR1 SGHRS and CDR2 YFSETQ. The ends lost 0 bases at V and 6 bases at J; junction bases unmatched: 3. This CDR3 is CASSLGLATDTQYF. In DNA, the CDR3 is TGCGCCAGCAGCTTGGGACTAGCGACCGATACGCAGTATTTT.

This chain uses TRBV7-2 with TRBJ1-2; D ambiguous. The germline gives CDR1 SGHTA, CDR2 FQGNSA. Trimming removed 1 base from V and 6 bases from J, with 9 bases in between. This CDR3 contains 13 residues. CDR3 residues: CASSLDRSDGYTF. CDR3 coding DNA: TGTGCCAGCAGCTTAGATAGATCAGATGGCTACACCTTC.

The V gene is TRBV7-8, the J gene TRBJ1-5, with TRBD1 matching 9 bases. The germline CDR1 and CDR2 sequences are SGHVS and FQNEAQ. V shed 5 bases, J shed 3 bases, and the junction held 8 bases outside the gene matches. This CDR3 comprises 16 residues. The CDR3 nucleotides are TGTGCCAGCAGCCACCGACGGACAGGGGCCAATCAGCCCCAGCATTTT. It encodes CASSHRRTGANQPQHF.